This T cell receptor (beta chain) was sequenced for a study of shared clonotypes between healthy human individuals. About the research overall: Three plates each covered CD4 naive and memory; CD8 naive two, CD8 memory one. Overall study findings and caveats: Only blood samples were collected, and tissue repertoires likely differ. The four-donor shared clonotypes exceeded non-shared clonotypes in generation probability, with non-shared ones scoring lower. With a handful of donors compared, 4.5% to 6.5% of naive CD4 clonotypes were shared.

As to this clone: Its antigen remains unknown.

The repertoire was sequenced with immunoSEQ multiplex PCR; TCRdb's copy has only in-frame clones and lacks some. The sample lists 2 million to 2.5 million clones; approximately 93% were seen once. Trimming stripped 3 bases from V and 4 bases from J, with 15 bases between. The CDR3 consists of 15 residues. The germline CDR1 and CDR2 sequences are MNHNS and SASEGT. This TCR was recovered from a man aged 18 to 30 in good health. Some clones in this sample may be carry-over from other donors' samples. This chain uses TRBV6-1 with TRBJ1-1; D unclear. The sequenced material came from naive CD4+ T cells from PBMCs. Documented subset: CD45RA+ positively selected. CDR3 DNA sequence: TGTGCCAGCAGTGAGTGGAGGGCGGTTGCCACTGAAGCTTTCTTT. This sequence encodes CASSEWRAVATEAFF.